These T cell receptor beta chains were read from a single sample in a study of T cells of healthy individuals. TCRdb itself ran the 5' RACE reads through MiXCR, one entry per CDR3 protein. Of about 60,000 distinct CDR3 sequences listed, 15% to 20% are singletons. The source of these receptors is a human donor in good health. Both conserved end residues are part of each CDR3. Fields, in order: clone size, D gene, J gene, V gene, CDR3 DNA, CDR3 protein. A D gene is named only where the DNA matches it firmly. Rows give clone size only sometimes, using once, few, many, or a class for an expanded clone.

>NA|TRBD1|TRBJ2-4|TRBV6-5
TGTGCCAGCAGTTACCAGACAGGGGGAAACATTCAGTACTTC
CASSYQTGGNIQYF
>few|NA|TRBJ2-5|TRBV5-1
TGCGCCAGCACCTCCCAAGAGACCCAGTACTTC
CASTSQETQYF
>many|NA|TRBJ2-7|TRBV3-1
TGTGCCAGCAGCCCGCCCGGTTCGATCCACGAGCAGTACTTC
CASSPPGSIHEQYF
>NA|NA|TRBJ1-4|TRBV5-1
TGCGCCAGCAGCTTGGGGAGAGAGGCCGAACTGTTTTTT
CASSLGREAELFF
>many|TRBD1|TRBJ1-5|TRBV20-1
TGCAGTGCCGCGACAGGGGGCATCGATCAGCCCCAGCATTTT
CSAATGGIDQPQHF
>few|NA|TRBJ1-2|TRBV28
TGTGCCACCTTAGACTATGGCTACACCTTC
CATLDYGYTF
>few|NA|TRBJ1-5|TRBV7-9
TGTGCCAGCAGCTTAGCCTCTGGGGACGTAGAAAGCAATCAGCCCCAGCATTTT
CASSLASGDVESNQPQHF
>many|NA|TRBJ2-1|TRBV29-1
TGCAGCGTTGAGGGGGCAGTTCCCTACAATGAGCAGTTCTTC
CSVEGAVPYNEQFF
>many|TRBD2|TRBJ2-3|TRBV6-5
TGTGCCAGCAGCCGCGTAGCGGGGGACACAGATACGCAGTATTTT
CASSRVAGDTDTQYF
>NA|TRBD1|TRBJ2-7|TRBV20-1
TGCAGTGCCCCGGACGCGGGGACAGGGGGAGGCGAGCAGTACTTC
CSAPDAGTGGGEQYF
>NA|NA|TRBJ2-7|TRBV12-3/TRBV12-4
TGTGCCAGCAGTTTGACAGGGAGGGCCTACGAGCAGTACTTC
CASSLTGRAYEQYF
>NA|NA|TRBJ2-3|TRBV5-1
TGCGCCAGCAGCTTTACAGATTCCCGCACAGATACGCAGTATTTT
CASSFTDSRTDTQYF
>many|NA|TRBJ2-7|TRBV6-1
TGTGCCAGCCGCCCCAGACAGGAGGTGCAGTACTTC
CASRPRQEVQYF
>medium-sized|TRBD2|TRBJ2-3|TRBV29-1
TGCAGCGTTACGGGGGGATCGGATACGCAGTATTTT
CSVTGGSDTQYF
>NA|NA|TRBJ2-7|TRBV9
TGTGCCAGCAGCGTCACCGGCGGCTCCTACGAGCAGTACTTC
CASSVTGGSYEQYF
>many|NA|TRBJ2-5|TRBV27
TGTGCCAGCAGTTTCCGGGAGACCCAGTACTTC
CASSFRETQYF
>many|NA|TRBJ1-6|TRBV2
TGTGCCAGCAGTGTGAGGGCACCCCTCCACTTT
CASSVRAPLHF
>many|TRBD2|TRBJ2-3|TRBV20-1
TGCAGTGCTAGAGACTCTAAAGGAGCGGGGGGCACAGATACGCAGTATTTT
CSARDSKGAGGTDTQYF
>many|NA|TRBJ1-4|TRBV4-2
TGTGCCAGCAGCCAGGGGTCCCCACTGTTTTTT
CASSQGSPLFF
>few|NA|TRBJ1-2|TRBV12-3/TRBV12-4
TGTGCCAGCAGCCCCCTGGGGGTTTTCGCCTTC
CASSPLGVFAF
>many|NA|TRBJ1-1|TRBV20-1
TGCAGTGCTAGTCAGGGAGGATCTGAAGCTTTCTTT
CSASQGGSEAFF
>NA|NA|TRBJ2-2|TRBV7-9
TGTGCCAGCAGCTCGACTCCGGACAGGAACACCGGGGAGCTGTTTTTT
CASSSTPDRNTGELFF
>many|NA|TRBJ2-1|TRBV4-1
TGCGCCAGCAGCCCCTGGGGCCAGCCTGACAATGAGCAGTTCTTC
CASSPWGQPDNEQFF
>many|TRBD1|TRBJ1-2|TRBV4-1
TGCGCCAGCAGCCGGGGACAGGGAACGGCGGATGGCTACACCTTC
CASSRGQGTADGYTF
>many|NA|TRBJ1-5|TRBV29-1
TGCAGCGTTGGAGAAGTGGGTCAGCCCCAGCATTTT
CSVGEVGQPQHF
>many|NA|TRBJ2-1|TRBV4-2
TGTGCCAGCAGCCAAGGGGTGGGGATCCGGGAGCAGTTCTTC
CASSQGVGIREQFF
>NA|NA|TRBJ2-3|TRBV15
TGTGCCACCAGCGGGGGACGACGAAGCACAGATACGCAGTATTTT
CATSGGRRSTDTQYF
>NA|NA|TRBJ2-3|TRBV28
TGTGCCAGCAGTTTAGGCGGAGGAGTGGCAGATACGCAGTATTTT
CASSLGGGVADTQYF
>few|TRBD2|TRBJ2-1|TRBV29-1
TGCAGCGTTCGGCGGGGGGTTTCCTACAATGAGCAGTTCTTC
CSVRRGVSYNEQFF
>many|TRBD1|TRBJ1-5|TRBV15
TGTGCCACCAGCAGGGACAGGCATCAGCCCCAGCATTTT
CATSRDRHQPQHF